The 13 T cell receptor beta chains below were found in one sample sequenced in a study of blood T cell repertoires in COVID-19. The table came from immunoSEQ multiplex PCR; TCRdb's copy has only in-frame clones and leaves some out. In the table there are fewer than 90,000 clones, around 89% of which are singletons. Sequenced input: peripheral blood. The source is a man aged 55-75 years with acute or convalescent COVID-19.

CDR3 DNA: TGTGCCAGCAGCTTTCAGGGTTCTAATGAAAAACTGTTTTTT. As protein: CASSFQGSNEKLFF. V usage is TRBV7-2 and J usage is TRBJ1-4, with D tentatively TRBD1 (5 bases). CDR1 and CDR2 (germline): SGHTA, FQGNSA. The CDR3 loop spans 14 amino acids. V was clipped by 3 bases and J by 3 bases, with 8 bases between them.

This rearrangement joins TRBV3-1 (or the pseudogene TRBV3-2) to TRBJ1-4; 8 nucleotides line up with TRBD1. The junction had 3 bases not matched to a gene; V was cut back by 1 base and J by 8 bases. The CDR3 runs to 14 residues. Germline CDR1 LGHDT, CDR2 YNNKEL (reference sequence). The CDR3 nucleotides are TGTGCCAGCAGCCAAGCAGGGGGCAAGGAAAAACTGTTTTTT. This codes for CASSQAGGKEKLFF.

This chain links TRBV30 with TRBJ1-1; TRBD1 aligns across 7 bases. Germline CDR1 GTSNPN, CDR2 SVGIG (reference sequence). V was pared by 3 bases and J by 1 base, with 8 bases of the junction left unmatched. CDR3 length: 15 amino acids. CDR3 bases: TGTGCCTGGAGAACGGGACAGATGACGAACACTGAAGCTTTCTTT. Amino acid sequence: CAWRTGQMTNTEAFF.

This chain links TRBV10-3 with TRBJ2-1, with D possibly TRBD1 on 5 matching bases. This CDR3 region has 16 residues. V shed 2 bases and J shed 5 bases, with 16 bases lying between them. Germline V gene sequence: CDR1 ENHRY, CDR2 SYGVKD. CDR3 residues: CAISERVLSGNNEQFF. The CDR3 DNA is TGTGCCATCAGTGAGCGCGTTCTATCAGGGAACAATGAGCAGTTCTTC.

This rearrangement joins TRBV19 to TRBJ2-3, with 8 bases that match TRBD1. CDR3 length equals 15 residues. Germline V gene lookup returns CDR1 LNHDA and CDR2 SQIVND (reference sequence). V lost 3 bases and J lost 6; bases outside the gene matches: 8. The CDR3 coding sequence is TGTGCCAGTAGTATCGGTCAGGGGGCTGGGGATACGCAGTATTTT. It encodes CASSIGQGAGDTQYF.

The chain links TRBV19 to TRBJ2-3; D possibly corresponds to TRBD2 (7 bases). Trimming took 8 bases from V and 3 from J, leaving 15 bases between them. Looked up from germline, CDR1 is LNHDA and CDR2 is SQIVND (reference sequence). The CDR3 is 14 residues long. In DNA, the CDR3 is TGTGCCAGTTGGGGGGGCAGGGGTACAGATACGCAGTATTTT. Residues: CASWGGRGTDTQYF.

The genes are TRBV27 and TRBJ2-2; 12 bases align to TRBD2. CDR3 length: 16 residues. The germline gives CDR1 MNHEY, CDR2 SMNVEV (reference sequence). The J segment lost 4 bases and the V segment lost 5 bases, leaving 5 bases of the junction unmatched. The CDR3 DNA is TGTGCCAGCAGTGTACTAGCGGGAGGACCCACCGGGGAGCTGTTTTTT. The encoded protein is CASSVLAGGPTGELFF.

The chain uses TRBV24-1 and TRBJ1-5, with 8 bases that match TRBD1. V lost 5 bases to trimming and J lost 5 bases; unmatched junction nucleotides: 7. CDR3 length equals 15 residues. Looked up from germline, CDR1 is KGHDR and CDR2 is SFDVKD. In DNA form, the CDR3 reads TGTGCCACCAGTGGGTCAGGACAGGGAGATCAGCCCCAGCATTTT. Amino acids: CATSGSGQGDQPQHF.

V and J are TRBV3-1 (or the pseudogene TRBV3-2) and TRBJ2-3; the D gene is possibly TRBD1 (6 bases). The CDR3 consists of 17 residues. Deletions cut 4 bases from V and 0 bases from J, with 17 bases between. Germline-derived CDR1 and CDR2 are LGHDT and YNNKEL (reference sequence). CDR3 nucleotides: TGTGCCAGCAGCCCCCTACCGACAGGAACGAGCACAGATACGCAGTATTTT. Its translation: CASSPLPTGTSTDTQYF.

This clone was seen just once. The chain employs TRBV5-1 and TRBJ2-7; TRBD2 matches 8 bases. This CDR3 has 15 residues. V gave up 4 bases and J gave up 7 bases; unmatched junction bases: 13. Germline V lookup: CDR1 SGHRS, CDR2 YFSETQ. The CDR3 bases are TGCGCCAGCAGCCCCACGGGGGGGCCTCCTAGTGAGCAGTACTTC. It codes for CASSPTGGPPSEQYF.

The CDR3 nucleotides read TGCGCCAGCAGCTTGAGGACAGGCGAAGCTTTCTTT. Its protein product is CASSLRTGEAFF. This rearrangement joins TRBV5-1 to TRBJ1-1; 7 nucleotides match TRBD1. Germline values: CDR1 SGHRS, CDR2 YFSETQ. This CDR3 comprises 12 residues. V shed 1 base and J 8 bases; nucleotides not matched to a gene: 2. Full variable domain (missing parts from reference TRBV5-1 and TRBJ1-1): KAGVTQTPRYLIKTRGQQVTLSCSPISGHRSVSWYQQTPGQGLQFLFEYFSETQRNKGNFPGRFSGRQFSNSRSEMNVSTLELGDSALYLCASSLRTGEAFFGQGTRLTVV.

The chain combines TRBV27 with TRBJ1-2; D is perhaps TRBD1 (6 bases). Per the germline V gene, CDR1 is MNHEY and CDR2 is SMNVEV (reference sequence). Trimming took off 2 bases at V and 0 bases at J, with 10 bases between the two ends. There are 15 residues in the CDR3. CDR3 nucleotides: TGTGCCAGCAGTTTAACAGGGAAGACTAACTATGGCTACACCTTC. Protein sequence: CASSLTGKTNYGYTF.

This rearrangement joins TRBV19 to TRBJ1-1, with D possibly TRBD1 on 5 matching bases. Trimming cost V 5 bases and J 4 bases, with 11 bases left between them. The CDR3 is 13 amino acids. CDR1 LNHDA and CDR2 SQIVND come from the germline V gene (reference sequence). CDR3 DNA sequence: TGTGCCAGTAGTCAGGGTGTAGGCACTGAAGCTTTCTTT. Protein: CASSQGVGTEAFF.